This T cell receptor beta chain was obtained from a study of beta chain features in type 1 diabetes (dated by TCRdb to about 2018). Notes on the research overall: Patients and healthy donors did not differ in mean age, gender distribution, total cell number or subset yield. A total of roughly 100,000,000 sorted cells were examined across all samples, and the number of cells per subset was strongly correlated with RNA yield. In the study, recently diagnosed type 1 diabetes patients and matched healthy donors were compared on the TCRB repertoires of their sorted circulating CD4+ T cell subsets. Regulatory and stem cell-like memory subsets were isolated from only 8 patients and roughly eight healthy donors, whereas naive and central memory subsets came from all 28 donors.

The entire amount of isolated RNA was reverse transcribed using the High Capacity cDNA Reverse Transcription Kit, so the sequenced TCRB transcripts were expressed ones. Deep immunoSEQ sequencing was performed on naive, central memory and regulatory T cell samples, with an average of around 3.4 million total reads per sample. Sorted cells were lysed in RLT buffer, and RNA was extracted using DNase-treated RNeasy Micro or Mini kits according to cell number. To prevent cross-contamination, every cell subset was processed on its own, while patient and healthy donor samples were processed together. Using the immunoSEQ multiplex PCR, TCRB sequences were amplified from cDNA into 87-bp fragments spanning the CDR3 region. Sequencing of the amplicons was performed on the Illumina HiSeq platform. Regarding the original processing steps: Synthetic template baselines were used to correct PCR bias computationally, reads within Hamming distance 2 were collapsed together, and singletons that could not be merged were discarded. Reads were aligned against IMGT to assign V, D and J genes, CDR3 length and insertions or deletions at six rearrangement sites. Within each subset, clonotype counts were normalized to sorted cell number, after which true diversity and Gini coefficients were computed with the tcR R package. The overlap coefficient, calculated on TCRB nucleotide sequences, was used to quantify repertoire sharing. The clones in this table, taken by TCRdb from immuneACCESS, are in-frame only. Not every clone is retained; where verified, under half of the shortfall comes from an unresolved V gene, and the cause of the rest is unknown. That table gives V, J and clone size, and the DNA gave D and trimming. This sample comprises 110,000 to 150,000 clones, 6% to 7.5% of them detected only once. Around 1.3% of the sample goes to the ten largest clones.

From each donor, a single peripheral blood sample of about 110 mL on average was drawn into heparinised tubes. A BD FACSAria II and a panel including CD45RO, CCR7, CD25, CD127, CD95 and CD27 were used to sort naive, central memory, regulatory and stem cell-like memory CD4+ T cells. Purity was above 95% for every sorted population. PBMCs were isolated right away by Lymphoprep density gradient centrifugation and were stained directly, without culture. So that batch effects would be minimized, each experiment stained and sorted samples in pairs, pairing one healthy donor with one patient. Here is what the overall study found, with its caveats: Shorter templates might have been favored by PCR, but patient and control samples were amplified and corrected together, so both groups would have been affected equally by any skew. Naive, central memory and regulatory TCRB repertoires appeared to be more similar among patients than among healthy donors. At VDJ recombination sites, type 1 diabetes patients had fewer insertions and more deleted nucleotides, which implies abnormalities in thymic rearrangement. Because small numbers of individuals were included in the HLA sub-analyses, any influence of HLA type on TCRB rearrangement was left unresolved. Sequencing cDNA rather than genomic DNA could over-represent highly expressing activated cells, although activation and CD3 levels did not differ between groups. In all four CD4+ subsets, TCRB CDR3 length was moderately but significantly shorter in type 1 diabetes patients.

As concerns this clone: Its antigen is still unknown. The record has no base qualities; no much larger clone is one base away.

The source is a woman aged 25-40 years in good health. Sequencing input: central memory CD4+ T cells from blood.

The DNA sequence is as follows: TGCGCCAGCAGCTCGGGTGGTGAAAAACTGTTTTTT. This gives the protein CASSSGGEKLFF. The rearrangement joined TRBV5-1 to TRBJ1-4, with the D gene not confidently named. Reading from cysteine to phenylalanine, the CDR3 counts 12 amino acids. The read is trimmed to its CDR3 DNA, 36 bases read in frame from base 1. The V and J ends are trimmed by 3 bases and 7 bases, leaving 7 bases between them. From a lookup of the germline V gene, CDR1 and CDR2 are SGHRS and YFSETQ.